The TCR beta chain described here comes from a study of identical twins. The CDR3 totals 14 residues. Germline values: CDR1 KGHSH, CDR2 LQKENI. V was clipped by 4 bases and J by 2 bases, with 10 bases between them. At least ten counts were recorded for this clonotype. TCRdb called the 5' RACE reads again in MiXCR, with one record for every CDR3 protein. The table records about 690,000 distinct CDR3 sequences, 5.5% to 6.5% of them present only once. The receptor's source is a man aged 18 to 30 in good health. Sequencing input: naive T cells sorted from blood. This chain connects TRBV18 to TRBJ2-3; D gene unclear. The DNA for the CDR3 is TGTGCCAGCTCACGAACCCGGTCCACAGATACGCAGTATTTT. Amino acids: CASSRTRSTDTQYF.